The entry that follows covers one T cell receptor (beta chain) sequence. The study enrolled ophthalmopathy donors with moderate-to-severe activity, CAS ≥3, NOSPECS ≥4 and duration under 3 months. This entry comes from a study of Graves' ophthalmopathy and Graves' hyperthyroidism. Overall study: Peripheral blood sampling occurred at initial diagnosis, before any treatment.

RNA transcripts provided the template for amplifying TCR beta CDR3 regions. The workflow started with a first-round RT-PCR run with HTBI primers and then moved on to a second-round multiplex PCR. TCRdb itself ran the multiplex PCR reads through MiXCR, one entry per CDR3 protein. Of hundreds of thousands of distinct CDR3 sequences listed, 35% to 45% were seen once; the top ten hold roughly 3.5%. CDR1 and CDR2 from the germline V gene are ENHRY and SYGVKD. Trimming took 5 bases from V and 2 from J, leaving 13 bases between them. The CDR3 totals 16 residues. V is TRBV10-3 and J is TRBJ2-6; D ambiguous. The sequence was collected from an adult man with Graves' ophthalmopathy. The sequenced material came from peripheral blood. The CDR3 nucleotides are TGTGCCATCAGTATTAGGACCGGGCCTGGGGCCAACGTCCTGACTTTC. It is translated as CAISIRTGPGANVLTF.